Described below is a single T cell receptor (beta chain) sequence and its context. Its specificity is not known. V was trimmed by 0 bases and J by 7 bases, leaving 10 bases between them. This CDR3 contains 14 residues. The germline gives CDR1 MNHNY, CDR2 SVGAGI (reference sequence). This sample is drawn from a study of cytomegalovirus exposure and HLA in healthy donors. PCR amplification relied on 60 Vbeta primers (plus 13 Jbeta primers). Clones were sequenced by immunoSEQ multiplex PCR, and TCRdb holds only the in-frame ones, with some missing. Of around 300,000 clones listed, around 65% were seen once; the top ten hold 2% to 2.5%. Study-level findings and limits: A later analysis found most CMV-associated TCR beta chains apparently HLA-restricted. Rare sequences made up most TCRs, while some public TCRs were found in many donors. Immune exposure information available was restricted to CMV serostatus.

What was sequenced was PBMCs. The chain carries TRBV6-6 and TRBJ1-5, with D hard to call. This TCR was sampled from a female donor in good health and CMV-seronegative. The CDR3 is CASSYSYREQPQHF. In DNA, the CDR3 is TGTGCCAGCAGTTACTCGTATCGGGAGCAGCCCCAGCATTTT.